This T cell receptor (beta chain) is drawn from a study of T cell responses to AZD1222 COVID-19 vaccine (dated by TCRdb to the early 2020s). With respect to the entire study: AZD1222 recipients whose second dose came at about 4 weeks and those whose second dose came at about 12 weeks were combined into one group, since spike-specific TCR depth and breadth did not differ between the two schedules. Enrollment into the trials was organized by age into subgroups of 18-55, 56-69 and 70-plus years, and those subgroups contained around 150, 28 and 57 TCR-sequenced participants, respectively. A total of 230 to 250 trial participants underwent TCR sequencing, of whom about 200 had received two doses of AZD1222 and 26 had received two doses of the MenACWY control vaccine. General findings and caveats noted by the study authors: Only five to seven AZD1222 recipients were SARS-CoV-2 seropositive at baseline, limiting conclusions about previously exposed vaccinees. The vaccine-associated CD4 TCRs covered the entire spike protein, and the dominant responses fell in regions 160-218 and 743-854. No day 14 peak-response samples were available, so repertoires were characterized only after the peak T cell response. Most participants were white British and females outnumbered males, and the authors suggested that clonal diversity may have been underestimated. Epitopes outside the regions mutated in the B.1.351 and B.1.1.7 variants were reportedly recognized by nearly half of the unique spike-specific TCRs. The 56-69-year group was small, and its depth increase did not reach significance, likely because of low power. Spike-specific TCR breadth and depth rose significantly after two AZD1222 doses compared with day 0 and with MenACWY recipients.

From the cysteine up to the phenylalanine, the CDR3 has a length of 14 residues. Only the CDR3 portion is preserved as DNA: 42 bases, with reading frame beginning at the first base. The germline V gene (reference sequence) specifies LNHDA as CDR1 and SQIVND as CDR2. Between the V and J ends, shortened by 5 bases and 3 bases respectively, the junction contains 11 bases. The time point label, read with the paper, signifies: baseline before first vaccination. Vaccinee samples came from UK trials COV001 and COV002, including a single-blind randomized controlled phase 2/3 trial of AZD1222 (ChAdOx1 nCoV-19) in healthy adults. For TCRbeta chain sequencing, PBMC samples from trial participants were taken at day 0 and at day 28 after the second dose. The CDR3 regions of human TCRbeta chains were subjected to immunosequencing. The paper's data handling went like this. TCRs in the repertoires were compared against a reference library of SARS-CoV-2-specific TCRs that had been generated with the MIRA antigen-specificity platform. Breadth meant the fraction of unique TCRs that were SARS-CoV-2-associated, whereas depth meant the fraction of total T cells that were SARS-CoV-2-associated. Using the MIRA data, each spike-specific TCR was mapped to the spike region that the TCR reacts to and placed in a CD4 or CD8 class. Log10-transformed breadth and depth values were compared by one-way ANOVA with Sidak's multiple comparisons tests. TCRdb took over this immuneACCESS table, retaining in-frame rearrangements with V and J assigned. Such tables are incomplete; in checked studies, under half of the missing clones stem from an unresolved V gene, and the remainder is unexplained. V and J calls and clone size are copied from that table; D and trimming were computed from the DNA. The sample table contains roughly 78,000 clones; only one count was recorded for around four fifths of them. Roughly 3.1% of the sample lies in the top ten.

Comments on this clone: Which antigen it targets is not known. Base qualities are not provided; no much larger clone lies one nucleotide away.

The specimen was peripheral blood, collected on day 0 of AZD1222 vaccination. The clonotype was recovered from an adult in good health. This chain is built from TRBV19 and TRBJ2-1; the D gene is unclear. For the CDR3, the sequence is CASSPDSSYNEQFF. At the DNA level, the sequence is TGTGCCAGTAGTCCTGATAGCAGCTACAATGAGCAGTTCTTC.